The next 29 T cell receptor beta chains were all read from a single sample in a study of PD-1 blockade in classical Hodgkin lymphoma. Data came from immunoSEQ multiplex PCR; TCRdb stores just in-frame clones and leaves some out. The data contain about 98,000 clones, about nine tenths of them singletons. Relapse was seen in all patients after autologous stem cell transplantation, and brentuximab vedotin exposure was variable. The starting material was peripheral blood mononuclear cells (PBMCs), obtained at baseline. These TCRs come from a human donor with classical Hodgkin lymphoma.

About this clone: One end of the junction fails to match germline, which may point to a read error. The J gene is TRBJ2-1, the V gene TRBV7-3; D unclear. CDR3 length equals 12 residues. Germline CDR1 is SGHTA and CDR2 is FQGTGA. CDR3 loop: CASSLTNNEQFF. The DNA for the CDR3 is TGTGCCAGCAGCCTAACAAACAATGAGCAGTTCTTC.

This clone was seen only once. This sequence joins TRBV18 and TRBJ1-2; D is ambiguous. CDR3 length: 13 residues. V lost 1 base and J 7 bases, leaving 10 bases between the germline ends. In germline, CDR1 is KGHSH, CDR2 LQKENI. Here the CDR3 DNA reads TGTGCCAGCTCACCACAGGGAATGGGTGGCTACACCTTC. It codes for CASSPQGMGGYTF. The full variable domain, in which reference TRBV18 and TRBJ1-2 provide the parts outside the CDR3, is NAGVMQNPRHLVRRRGQEARLRCSPMKGHSHVYWYRQLPEEGLKFMVYLQKENIIDESGMPKERFSAEFPKEGPSILRIQQVVRGDSAAYFCASSPQGMGGYTFGSGTRLTVV.

V is TRBV12-5 and J is TRBJ2-2; 8 nucleotides agree with TRBD2. The V gene's germline CDR1 is LGHNT and CDR2 FRNRAP. CDR3 length equals 16 residues. Trimming took 0 bases from V and 3 from J; bases not matched to a gene: 3. In DNA form, the CDR3 reads TGTGCTAGTGGTTTGGTTCTGGGACTAGACACCGGGGAGCTGTTTTTT. This codes for CASGLVLGLDTGELFF.

The V and J genes are TRBV7-6 and TRBJ1-5; 11 bases are a match to TRBD1. Germline CDR1 is SGHVS and CDR2 is FNYEAQ. The trim removed 5 bases at V and 0 bases at J, leaving 9 bases unmatched. The CDR3 has 18 residues. CDR3 sequence: CASSPGTGGPYSNQPQHF. The CDR3 DNA follows: TGTGCCAGCAGCCCCGGGACAGGGGGACCCTATAGCAATCAGCCCCAGCATTTT.

The rearrangement joins TRBV19 to TRBJ2-3, with D unresolved. The CDR3 has 15 amino acids. Germline values: CDR1 LNHDA, CDR2 SQIVND (reference sequence). V was trimmed by 3 bases and J by 1 base, leaving 11 bases between them. The CDR3 nucleotides read TGTGCCAGTAGTATCTGGCTTTCCCGCACAGATACGCAGTATTTT. It translates to CASSIWLSRTDTQYF.

The chain couples TRBV30 to TRBJ1-1, with 7 bases identical to TRBD1. The CDR3 loop spans 15 amino acids. Germline CDR1 is GTSNPN and CDR2 is SVGIG (reference sequence). V shed 7 bases and J 2 bases; nucleotides not matched to a gene: 13. DNA of the CDR3: TGTGCCTCCCTCAGGGGGTCATATACAAACACTGAAGCTTTCTTT. Its protein is CASLRGSYTNTEAFF.

This rearrangement joins TRBV6-6 to TRBJ2-7, with D perhaps TRBD1 or TRBD2 (5 bases each). This CDR3 spans 11 amino acids. V was clipped by 6 bases and J by 7 bases, with 10 bases between them. Germline V gene lookup returns CDR1 MNHNY and CDR2 SVGAGI (reference sequence). CDR3 in amino acids: CASRGVGEQYF. In DNA, the CDR3 is TGTGCCAGCAGGGGGGTGGGGGAGCAGTACTTC.

The chain couples TRBV6-1 to TRBJ2-5; possible D gene TRBD2, 5 bases. The germline gives CDR1 MNHNS, CDR2 SASEGT. The CDR3 runs 18 residues. Trimming removed 1 base at V and 3 bases at J, with 21 bases between. The CDR3 is CASSEVKAGRHEKETQYF. The DNA of the CDR3 is TGTGCCAGCAGTGAAGTGAAGGCGGGCCGCCACGAGAAAGAGACCCAGTACTTC.

The chain carries TRBV9 and TRBJ2-5, with D tentatively TRBD2 (6 bases). Per the germline V gene, CDR1 is SGDLS and CDR2 is YYNGEE. The CDR3 length is 14 residues. V dropped 3 bases and J dropped 1 base, with 10 bases sitting between them. In nucleotides, the CDR3 is TGTGCCAGCAGCGGGTGGAGGGGCCAAGAGACCCAGTACTTC. Translation: CASSGWRGQETQYF.

This chain connects TRBV6-6 to TRBJ1-2, with 10 nucleotides matching TRBD1. CDR1 is MNHNY, CDR2 SVGAGI, per germline (reference sequence). Losses at the gene ends were 0 bases for V and 14 bases for J; bases not matched to a gene: 9. This CDR3 contains 14 residues. The CDR3 sequence is CASSYSTGQGRRTF. The CDR3 DNA is TGTGCCAGCAGTTACTCGACGGGACAGGGGAGGAGAACCTTC.

The chain is built from TRBV30 and TRBJ2-7; 10 positions agree with TRBD1. The CDR3 contains 14 residues. Looked up from germline, CDR1 is GTSNPN and CDR2 is SVGIG (reference sequence). The ends lost 0 bases at V and 2 bases at J; junction bases unmatched: 1. In DNA, the CDR3 is TGTGCCTGGAGTGTGGGGACAGGGGCCTACGAGCAGTACTTC. Encoded protein: CAWSVGTGAYEQYF.

V usage is TRBV5-1 and J usage is TRBJ1-1; TRBD1 is a possible D gene (5 bases). Germline V CDR1 and CDR2: SGHRS, YFSETQ. V lost 6 bases and J 0 bases, leaving 27 bases between the germline ends. The CDR3 is 19 residues long. In nucleotides, the CDR3 is TGCGCCAGCACAGAGGAGGGGCGGGCTCGTATTCCCATGAACACTGAAGCTTTCTTT. It encodes CASTEEGRARIPMNTEAFF.

This clone was counted a few times. V and J are TRBV29-1 and TRBJ1-1, with D unclear. This CDR3 is 13 amino acids long. In germline, CDR1 is SQVTM, CDR2 ANQGSEA. Trimming cost V 2 bases and J 5 bases, with 12 bases left between them. The DNA of the CDR3 is TGCAGCGTTGAACAAACTGTAGGGACTGAAGCTTTCTTT. Amino acid sequence: CSVEQTVGTEAFF.

This chain connects TRBV5-4 to TRBJ2-1; 8 positions agree with TRBD2. Trimming took 0 bases from V and 1 from J; bases not matched to a gene: 6. Germline-derived CDR1 and CDR2 are SGHNT and YYREEE (reference sequence). CDR3 size: 17 residues. CDR3 amino acids: CASSLGFSGKSYNEQFF. The CDR3 DNA sequence: TGTGCCAGCAGCTTGGGGTTTAGCGGGAAATCCTACAATGAGCAGTTCTTC. Full variable domain (rest looked up from reference TRBV5-4 and TRBJ2-1): ETGVTQSPTHLIKTRGQQVTLRCSSQSGHNTVSWYQQALGQGPQFIFQYYREEENGRGNFPPRFSGLQFPNYSSELNVNALELDDSALYLCASSLGFSGKSYNEQFFGPGTRLTVL.

In its sample, this clone was seen once. The chain carries TRBV6-1 and TRBJ1-4; TRBD1 is a possible D gene (6 bases). Looked up from germline, CDR1 is MNHNS and CDR2 is SASEGT. This CDR3 has 17 residues. V lost 2 bases and J 6 bases, leaving 19 bases between the germline ends. This CDR3 is CASSESGTQLGDEKLFF. DNA of the CDR3: TGTGCCAGCAGTGAAAGTGGGACACAGTTAGGGGATGAAAAACTGTTTTTT.

This chain joins TRBV14 and TRBJ1-2, with TRBD1 as a possible D gene (5 bases). Germline V gene data show CDR1 as SGHDN and CDR2 as FVKESK. Trimming took 0 bases from V and 6 from J, leaving 8 bases between them. There are 13 residues in the CDR3. CDR3 in DNA: TGTGCCAGCAGCCAAGAAGGGGTGAATGGCTACACCTTC. It specifies CASSQEGVNGYTF.

J is TRBJ2-1 and V is TRBV5-1; TRBD2 aligns across 7 bases. Germline loops: CDR1 SGHRS, CDR2 YFSETQ. The CDR3 is 15 residues long. The ends lost 0 bases at V and 8 bases at J; junction bases unmatched: 8. CDR3 amino acids: CASSLGLAERDEQFF. Written as DNA, the CDR3 is TGCGCCAGCAGCTTGGGACTAGCCGAGAGGGATGAGCAGTTCTTC.

This sequence joins TRBV7-9 and TRBJ1-1; TRBD1 agrees at 8 bases. The CDR3 has 15 residues. The V gene's germline CDR1 is SEHNR and CDR2 FQNEAQ (reference sequence). After removal of 5 bases from V and 1 base from J, the junction contained 6 bases not matched to a gene. The DNA of the CDR3 is TGTGCCAGCAGCCCTCGGGACAGGAGGAACACTGAAGCTTTCTTT. Translation: CASSPRDRRNTEAFF.

This chain links TRBV10-3 with TRBJ2-1, with 7 bases lining up with TRBD2. The CDR3 consists of 16 residues. V gave up 3 bases and J gave up 3 bases; unmatched junction bases: 8. Germline V lookup: CDR1 ENHRY, CDR2 SYGVKD. In DNA form, the CDR3 reads TGTGCCATCAGTGATGTCCCGCCTAGCGGCTACAATGAGCAGTTCTTC. Its translation is CAISDVPPSGYNEQFF.

This chain connects TRBV18 to TRBJ2-7; 13 nucleotides line up with TRBD2. In germline, CDR1 is KGHSH, CDR2 LQKENI. The CDR3 contains 17 residues. J gave up 1 base and V 8 bases, and 11 bases lay outside the gene matches. CDR3 protein: CASGVRTSGSVSYEQYF. CDR3 nucleotide sequence: TGTGCCAGCGGCGTCCGGACTAGCGGGAGTGTATCCTACGAGCAGTACTTC.

The chain is built from TRBV18 and TRBJ2-5, with D unclear. This CDR3 comprises 13 residues. Trimming removed 1 base from V and 4 bases from J, with 7 bases in between. Germline CDR1 reads KGHSH; CDR2 reads LQKENI. CDR3 residues: CASSPRSGETQYF. The CDR3 nucleotides read TGTGCCAGCTCACCACGCTCAGGAGAGACCCAGTACTTC.

This chain joins TRBV30 and TRBJ1-1; unclear D gene. V lost 3 bases and J 0 bases, leaving 2 bases between the germline ends. This CDR3 is 11 amino acids long. The germline V gene encodes CDR1 GTSNPN and CDR2 SVGIG (reference sequence). CDR3: CAWRLNTEAFF. CDR3 nucleotides: TGTGCCTGGAGACTGAACACTGAAGCTTTCTTT.

The chain employs TRBV6-1 and TRBJ2-7; D is ambiguous. V dropped 6 bases and J dropped 2 bases, with 11 bases sitting between them. Germline CDR1 is MNHNS and CDR2 is SASEGT. The length of the CDR3 is 13 residues. In DNA, the CDR3 is TGTGCCAGCAGCTCCGGGTCCACCTACGAGCAGTACTTC. It yields the protein CASSSGSTYEQYF.

The chain couples TRBV9 to TRBJ2-5; 7 bases match TRBD2. V lost 0 bases to trimming and J lost 5 bases; unmatched junction nucleotides: 4. The germline V gene has CDR1 SGDLS and CDR2 YYNGEE. The CDR3 spans 14 residues. As DNA, the CDR3 is TGTGCCAGCAGCGTAGGTAGCGGGCAGGAGACCCAGTACTTC. It yields the protein CASSVGSGQETQYF. The full variable domain, with the rest looked up from reference TRBV9 and TRBJ2-5, is DSGVTQTPKHLITATGQRVTLRCSPRSGDLSVYWYQQSLDQGLQFLIQYYNGEERAKGNILERFSAQQFPDLHSELNLSSLELGDSALYFCASSVGSGQETQYFGPGTRLLVL.

This chain uses TRBV5-1 with TRBJ2-7; D is unresolved. Trimming removed 0 bases from V and 6 bases from J, with 19 bases in between. The CDR3 sequence is 16 residues long. Germline CDR1 SGHRS, CDR2 YFSETQ. DNA for the CDR3: TGCGCCAGCAGCTTGGTCGGATCCTACCCAGCTCGCGAGCAGTACTTC. Its protein product is CASSLVGSYPAREQYF.

The V call is TRBV27, the J call TRBJ1-4, with D unresolved. This CDR3 contains 15 residues. Germline CDR1 is MNHEY and CDR2 is SMNVEV (reference sequence). Trimming took off 3 bases at V and 5 bases at J, with 13 bases between the two ends. The chain's CDR3 is CASSFWAQKNEKLFF. The CDR3 DNA is TGTGCCAGCAGTTTTTGGGCCCAGAAAAATGAAAAACTGTTTTTT. Using reference TRBV27 and TRBJ1-4 for the parts outside the CDR3, the full variable domain is EAQVTQNPRYLITVTGKKLTVTCSQNMNHEYMSWYRQDPGLGLRQIYYSMNVEVTDKGDVPEGYKVSRKEKRNFPLILESPSPNQTSLYFCASSFWAQKNEKLFFGSGTQLSVL.

This clone was seen just once. J is TRBJ1-5 and V is TRBV28; D is unresolved. V was trimmed by 6 bases and J by 4 bases, leaving 13 bases between them. The CDR3 is 14 amino acids. Germline CDR1 MDHEN, CDR2 SYDVKM. CDR3 sequence: CASRPAALNQPQHF. CDR3 bases: TGTGCCAGCAGACCGGCAGCCCTTAATCAGCCCCAGCATTTT.

The sample holds one count of this clone. The chain combines TRBV10-3 with TRBJ2-7; D gene uncertain. Trimming removed 2 bases at V and 3 bases at J, with 11 bases between. The CDR3 totals 14 residues. Germline loops: CDR1 ENHRY, CDR2 SYGVKD. The CDR3 bases are TGTGCCATCAGTGAGGGGCTGGATGTCTACGAGCAGTACTTC. Translation gives CAISEGLDVYEQYF.

J is TRBJ1-2 and V is TRBV6-1; possibly TRBD1 for D (5 bases). CDR3 length: 13 amino acids. V was shortened by 7 bases and J by 8 bases, with 17 bases between the two germline ends. Germline V gene sequence: CDR1 MNHNS, CDR2 SASEGT. CDR3 loop: CASTDRTPQGYTF. DNA for the CDR3: TGTGCCAGCACTGACAGAACCCCGCAGGGCTACACCTTC.